This T cell receptor beta chain was obtained from a study of chemoradiotherapy in HPV16-positive cancers. CDR1 is SGHRS, CDR2 YFSETQ, per germline. Trimming stripped 5 bases from V and 2 bases from J, with 11 bases between. The CDR3 sequence is 13 residues long. The method was immunoSEQ multiplex PCR; TCRdb's version includes in-frame clones alone and lacks a portion of them. This sample has approximately 15,000 clones; under 80% occur once, and the top ten carry around 1.2%. The sample holds one count of this clone. Its antigen is unknown. General study points: Candidate HPV-specific clones and E7-related TCR motifs grew in tumor during treatment. HPV-responsive T-cell expansion during chemoradiotherapy was linked to improved recurrence-free survival in HPV16-positive patients.

Sample collection was performed from a patient who underwent chemoradiotherapy. The chain employs TRBV5-1 and TRBJ2-7; D gene ambiguous. This TCR came from a human donor with HPV-associated anogenital cancer. Here the CDR3 reads CASSGRTAYEQYF. The CDR3 nucleotides are TGCGCCAGCAGTGGTAGGACGGCCTACGAGCAGTACTTC.